These T cell receptor beta chains were read from a single sample in a study of blood T cell repertoires in COVID-19. Measured with immunoSEQ multiplex PCR; TCRdb has only the in-frame clones, and not every one. The sample holds a few hundred thousand clones; around 88% are singletons and the top ten take approximately 1.3%. Material for sequencing was peripheral blood. These receptors were taken from an older man with acute or convalescent COVID-19. The CDR3 runs from the conserved cysteine through the conserved F or W. Fields, in order: V gene, D gene, J gene, clone size, CDR3 DNA, CDR3 protein. The D gene is left open where the match is weak. Clone sizes are given selectively: once, few, many, or a class where the clone is expanded.

V gene: TRBV27; D gene: TRBD1; J gene: TRBJ2-4; clone size: .; CDR3 DNA: TGTGCCAGCAGGACCTCCGAGGCAGGGGGCGGCATTCAGTACTTC; CDR3 protein: CASRTSEAGGGIQYF
V gene: TRBV19; D gene: TRBD2; J gene: TRBJ2-1; clone size: .; CDR3 DNA: TGTGCCAGTAGTATAGTCGGCAGGCTAGCGGGAGGTTACAATGAGCAGTTCTTC; CDR3 protein: CASSIVGRLAGGYNEQFF
V gene: TRBV5-1; D gene: TRBD2; J gene: TRBJ2-3; clone size: .; CDR3 DNA: TGCGCCAGCAGCTTGAGGCTAGCGGAGAGCACAGATACGCAGTATTTT; CDR3 protein: CASSLRLAESTDTQYF
V gene: TRBV5-1; D gene: .; J gene: TRBJ2-2; clone size: once; CDR3 DNA: TGCGCCAGCAGCTTGGCCGTCACTAGCCGGACCGGGGAGCTGTTTTTT; CDR3 protein: CASSLAVTSRTGELFF
V gene: TRBV12-3/TRBV12-4; D gene: TRBD1; J gene: TRBJ2-5; clone size: .; CDR3 DNA: TGTGCCAGCAGCCGGGACAGGGTGAAGACCCAGTACTTC; CDR3 protein: CASSRDRVKTQYF
V gene: TRBV6-5; D gene: .; J gene: TRBJ1-2; clone size: .; CDR3 DNA: TGTGCCAGCAGTTCCCGGACAGCCGGCTACACCTTC; CDR3 protein: CASSSRTAGYTF
V gene: TRBV9; D gene: .; J gene: TRBJ2-3; clone size: .; CDR3 DNA: TGTGCCAGCAGCGGGGAGTGGGAAACAGATACGCAGTATTTT; CDR3 protein: CASSGEWETDTQYF
V gene: TRBV7-3; D gene: TRBD1; J gene: TRBJ1-1; clone size: .; CDR3 DNA: TGTGCCAGCAGCTTTTCCGGGACAGGGGTCTCTGAAGCTTTCTTT; CDR3 protein: CASSFSGTGVSEAFF
V gene: TRBV7-9; D gene: TRBD1; J gene: TRBJ1-1; clone size: .; CDR3 DNA: TGTGCCAGCAGCTTAGAATCTTCCCAGGGGGCTAACTTT; CDR3 protein: CASSLESSQGANF
V gene: TRBV10-3; D gene: .; J gene: TRBJ2-5; clone size: .; CDR3 DNA: TGTGCCATCAGTGAGAGGGGAATCCAAGAGACCCAGTACTTC; CDR3 protein: CAISERGIQETQYF
V gene: TRBV9; D gene: TRBD2; J gene: TRBJ2-7; clone size: few; CDR3 DNA: TGTGCCAGCAGCGCGGAGCGGGGAGCGGGAGGGACCTACGAGCAGTACTTC; CDR3 protein: CASSAERGAGGTYEQYF
V gene: TRBV7-9; D gene: TRBD1; J gene: TRBJ1-2; clone size: .; CDR3 DNA: TGTGCCAGCAGCCTCCGGGACAGATCTAACTATGGCTACACCTTC; CDR3 protein: CASSLRDRSNYGYTF
V gene: TRBV28; D gene: .; J gene: TRBJ2-1; clone size: .; CDR3 DNA: TGTGCCACTAAAGAAACAGGTAACAATGAGCAGTTCTTC; CDR3 protein: CATKETGNNEQFF
V gene: TRBV6-5; D gene: .; J gene: TRBJ1-4; clone size: .; CDR3 DNA: TGTGCCAGCAGTCTAACAGGGCCCGAGGGAAAACTGTTTTTT; CDR3 protein: CASSLTGPEGKLFF
V gene: TRBV6-2/TRBV6-3; D gene: TRBD1; J gene: TRBJ1-2; clone size: .; CDR3 DNA: TGTGCCAGCAGCGAAACCGGGACAGCTAACTATGGCTACACCTTC; CDR3 protein: CASSETGTANYGYTF
V gene: TRBV7-3; D gene: .; J gene: TRBJ1-3; clone size: .; CDR3 DNA: TGTGCCAGCAGCGCCGGGGGTGGTTTCTCTGGAAACACCATATATTTT; CDR3 protein: CASSAGGGFSGNTIYF
V gene: TRBV28; D gene: .; J gene: TRBJ2-6; clone size: .; CDR3 DNA: TGTGCCAGCAGGAGGACAGTTTCTGGGGCCAACGTCCTGACTTTC; CDR3 protein: CASRRTVSGANVLTF
V gene: TRBV6-5; D gene: TRBD2; J gene: TRBJ2-5; clone size: once; CDR3 DNA: TGTGCCAGTACTAGACTAGCGGGATTCGAGACCCAGTACTTC; CDR3 protein: CASTRLAGFETQYF
V gene: TRBV18; D gene: .; J gene: TRBJ1-3; clone size: .; CDR3 DNA: TGTGCCAGCTCACCCCCCAACTCTGGAAACACCATATATTTT; CDR3 protein: CASSPPNSGNTIYF
V gene: TRBV19; D gene: .; J gene: TRBJ1-2; clone size: .; CDR3 DNA: TGTGCCCTTACTAGGTATGGCTACACCTTC; CDR3 protein: CALTRYGYTF
V gene: TRBV7-2; D gene: .; J gene: TRBJ1-4; clone size: .; CDR3 DNA: TGTGCCAGCAGCTTAATGCAGGGAACTAATGAAAAACTGTTTTTT; CDR3 protein: CASSLMQGTNEKLFF
V gene: TRBV7-3; D gene: TRBD1; J gene: TRBJ2-5; clone size: .; CDR3 DNA: TGTGCCAGCAGCTTTGGGGACAGGGGGACCAAAGAGACCCAGTACTTC; CDR3 protein: CASSFGDRGTKETQYF
V gene: TRBV27; D gene: TRBD2; J gene: TRBJ2-5; clone size: .; CDR3 DNA: TGTGCCAGCAGCCGGGGACTAGCGGGATTGGAGACCCAGTACTTC; CDR3 protein: CASSRGLAGLETQYF
V gene: TRBV7-3; D gene: .; J gene: TRBJ2-6; clone size: .; CDR3 DNA: TGTGCCAGCAGTTTGGGGGGCTCTGGGGCCAACGTCCTGACTTTC; CDR3 protein: CASSLGGSGANVLTF
V gene: TRBV4-1; D gene: TRBD1; J gene: TRBJ1-4; clone size: .; CDR3 DNA: TGCGCCAGCAGGACGTCAGGGGGCTCAAGTAATGAAAAACTGTTTTTT; CDR3 protein: CASRTSGGSSNEKLFF
V gene: TRBV10-3; D gene: TRBD1; J gene: TRBJ1-1; clone size: once; CDR3 DNA: TGTGCCAGGACAGGGAAGGGCACTGAAGCTTTCTTT; CDR3 protein: CARTGKGTEAFF
V gene: TRBV19; D gene: TRBD2; J gene: TRBJ2-7; clone size: .; CDR3 DNA: TGTGCCAGTAAGCGGGGGGGCACAGCCGAGCAGTACTTC; CDR3 protein: CASKRGGTAEQYF
V gene: TRBV28; D gene: TRBD2; J gene: TRBJ2-4; clone size: .; CDR3 DNA: TGTGCCAGCAGTCCCCCGGGAGGAAGAGGAAACATTCAGTACTTC; CDR3 protein: CASSPPGGRGNIQYF
V gene: TRBV19; D gene: TRBD1; J gene: TRBJ1-4; clone size: .; CDR3 DNA: TGTGCCAGTAGTCTCAGGACAGGGGTGAATGAAAAACTGTTTTTT; CDR3 protein: CASSLRTGVNEKLFF
V gene: TRBV5-4; D gene: TRBD2; J gene: TRBJ2-1; clone size: .; CDR3 DNA: TGTGCCAGCAGCGCATTCGGACTAGCGGCTTCCTACAATGAGCAGTTCTTC; CDR3 protein: CASSAFGLAASYNEQFF
V gene: TRBV5-5; D gene: TRBD1; J gene: TRBJ1-2; clone size: .; CDR3 DNA: TGTGCCAGCAGCACCCAGACAGGGGATAACGGCTACACCTTC; CDR3 protein: CASSTQTGDNGYTF
V gene: TRBV19; D gene: .; J gene: TRBJ1-2; clone size: .; CDR3 DNA: TGTGCCAGTAGTTCCCGGGGGAGGAACTATGGCTACACCTTC; CDR3 protein: CASSSRGRNYGYTF
V gene: TRBV11-2; D gene: .; J gene: TRBJ2-2; clone size: .; CDR3 DNA: TGTGCCAGCAGCCTAATTAAGGGGACCGGGGAGCTGTTTTTT; CDR3 protein: CASSLIKGTGELFF
V gene: TRBV4-2; D gene: .; J gene: TRBJ1-1; clone size: .; CDR3 DNA: TGTGCCAGCAGCCAAGATTTAGGGGGCACTGAAGCTTTCTTT; CDR3 protein: CASSQDLGGTEAFF
V gene: TRBV6-2/TRBV6-3; D gene: TRBD1; J gene: TRBJ2-7; clone size: .; CDR3 DNA: TGTGCCAGCAGTTACAGGGGACAGGGGGTTTCCTACGAGCAGTACTTC; CDR3 protein: CASSYRGQGVSYEQYF
V gene: TRBV28; D gene: TRBD1; J gene: TRBJ1-1; clone size: .; CDR3 DNA: TGTGCCACCAAGGGACAGGAGAACACTGAAGCTTTCTTT; CDR3 protein: CATKGQENTEAFF
V gene: TRBV7-9; D gene: .; J gene: TRBJ1-1; clone size: .; CDR3 DNA: TGTGCCAGCAGCTTACAGAATCAGATGACTGAAGCTTTCTTT; CDR3 protein: CASSLQNQMTEAFF
V gene: TRBV11-1; D gene: .; J gene: TRBJ2-7; clone size: .; CDR3 DNA: TGTGCCAGCAGCCCCGCCAACTATGAGCAGTACTTC; CDR3 protein: CASSPANYEQYF
V gene: TRBV6-5; D gene: .; J gene: TRBJ2-7; clone size: .; CDR3 DNA: TGTGCCAGCAGTTACTCGACGGGAGAGGACGAGCAGTACTTC; CDR3 protein: CASSYSTGEDEQYF
V gene: TRBV27; D gene: TRBD1; J gene: TRBJ1-2; clone size: .; CDR3 DNA: TGTGCCAGCAGTTTAAGGACAGGGGGCGGCTACACCTTC; CDR3 protein: CASSLRTGGGYTF
V gene: TRBV28; D gene: TRBD1; J gene: TRBJ2-7; clone size: once; CDR3 DNA: TGTGCCATTTCGTTGGGACAGGGGGCACGGGAGCAGTACTTC; CDR3 protein: CAISLGQGAREQYF
V gene: TRBV7-9; D gene: .; J gene: TRBJ2-3; clone size: .; CDR3 DNA: TGTGCCAGCAGCTCGTATACAGATACGCAGTATTTT; CDR3 protein: CASSSYTDTQYF
V gene: TRBV7-2; D gene: TRBD1; J gene: TRBJ1-3; clone size: .; CDR3 DNA: TGTGCCAGCAGCTCCGGGACAGTAGGAAACACCATATATTTT; CDR3 protein: CASSSGTVGNTIYF
V gene: TRBV11-2; D gene: TRBD2; J gene: TRBJ2-3; clone size: once; CDR3 DNA: TGTGCCAGCAGCTGGAATTACCGGGGTCGCGGGAGTACGGATACGCAGTATTTT; CDR3 protein: CASSWNYRGRGSTDTQYF
V gene: TRBV7-9; D gene: TRBD1; J gene: TRBJ1-4; clone size: .; CDR3 DNA: TGTGCCAGCAGCTTGGGGACAGGGGGAGAAAAACTGTTTTTT; CDR3 protein: CASSLGTGGEKLFF
V gene: TRBV6-5; D gene: .; J gene: TRBJ1-5; clone size: .; CDR3 DNA: TGTGCCAGCACCGAAAGCGGACAGCCCCAGCATTTT; CDR3 protein: CASTESGQPQHF
V gene: TRBV7-2; D gene: .; J gene: TRBJ2-7; clone size: .; CDR3 DNA: TGTGCCAGCAGCCCCCTGGAGGGGGCCTCCTACGAGCAGTACTTC; CDR3 protein: CASSPLEGASYEQYF
V gene: TRBV18; D gene: TRBD1; J gene: TRBJ1-1; clone size: .; CDR3 DNA: TGTGCCAGCTCACCATCGGACAGGCCTCTCCTGAACACTGAAGCTTTCTTT; CDR3 protein: CASSPSDRPLLNTEAFF